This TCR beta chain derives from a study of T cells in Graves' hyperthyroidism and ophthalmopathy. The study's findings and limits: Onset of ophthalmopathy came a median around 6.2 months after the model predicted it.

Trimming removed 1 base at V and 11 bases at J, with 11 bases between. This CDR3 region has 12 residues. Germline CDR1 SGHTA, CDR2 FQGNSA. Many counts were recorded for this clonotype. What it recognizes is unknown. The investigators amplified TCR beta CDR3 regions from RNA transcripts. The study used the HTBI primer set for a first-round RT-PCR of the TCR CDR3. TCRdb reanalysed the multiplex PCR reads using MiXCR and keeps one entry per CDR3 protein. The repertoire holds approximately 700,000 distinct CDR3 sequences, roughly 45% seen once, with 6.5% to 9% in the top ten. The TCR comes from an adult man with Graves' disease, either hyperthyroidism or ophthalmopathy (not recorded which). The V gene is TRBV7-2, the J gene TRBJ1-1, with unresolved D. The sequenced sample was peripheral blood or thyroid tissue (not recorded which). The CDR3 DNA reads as TGTGCCAGCAGCTTAGGTGGCGGAGGGGCTTTCTTT. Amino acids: CASSLGGGGAFF.